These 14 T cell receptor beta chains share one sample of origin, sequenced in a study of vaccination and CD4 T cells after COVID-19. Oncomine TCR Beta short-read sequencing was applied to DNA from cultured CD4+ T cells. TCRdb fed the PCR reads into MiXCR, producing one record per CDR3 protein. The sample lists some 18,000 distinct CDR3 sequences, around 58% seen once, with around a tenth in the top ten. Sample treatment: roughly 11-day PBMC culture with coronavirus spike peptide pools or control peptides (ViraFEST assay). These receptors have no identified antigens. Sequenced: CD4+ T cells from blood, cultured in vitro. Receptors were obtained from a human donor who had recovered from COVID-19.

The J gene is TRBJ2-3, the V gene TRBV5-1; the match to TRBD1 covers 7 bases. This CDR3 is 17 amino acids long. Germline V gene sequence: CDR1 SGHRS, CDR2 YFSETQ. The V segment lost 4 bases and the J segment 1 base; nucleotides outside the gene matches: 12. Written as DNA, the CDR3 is TGCGCCAGCAGCGCCGCCCCCGGGACAGAGCGCACAGATACGCAGTATTTT. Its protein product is CASSAAPGTERTDTQYF.

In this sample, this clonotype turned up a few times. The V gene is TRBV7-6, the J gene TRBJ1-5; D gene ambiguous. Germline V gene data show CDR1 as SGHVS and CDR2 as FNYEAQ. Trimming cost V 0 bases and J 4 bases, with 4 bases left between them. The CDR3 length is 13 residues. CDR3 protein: CASSLAHNQPQHF. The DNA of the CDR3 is TGTGCCAGCAGCTTAGCGCATAATCAGCCCCAGCATTTT.

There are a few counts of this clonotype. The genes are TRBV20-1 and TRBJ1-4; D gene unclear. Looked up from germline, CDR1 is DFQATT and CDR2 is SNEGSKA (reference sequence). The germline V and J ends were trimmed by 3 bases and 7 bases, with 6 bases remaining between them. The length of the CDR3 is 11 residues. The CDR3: CSARQVEKLFF. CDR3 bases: TGCAGTGCTAGGCAGGTTGAAAAACTGTTTTTT.

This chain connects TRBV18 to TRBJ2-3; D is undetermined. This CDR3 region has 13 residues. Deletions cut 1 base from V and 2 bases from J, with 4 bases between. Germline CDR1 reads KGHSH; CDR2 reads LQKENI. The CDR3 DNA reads TGTGCCAGCTCACCACGGAACACAGATACGCAGTATTTT. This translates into CASSPRNTDTQYF.

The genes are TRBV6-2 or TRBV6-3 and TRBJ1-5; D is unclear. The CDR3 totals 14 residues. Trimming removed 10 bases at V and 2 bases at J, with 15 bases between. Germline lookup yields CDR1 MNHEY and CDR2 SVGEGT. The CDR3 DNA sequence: TGTGCCACTCGTTATCGGGGTCGCAATCAGCCCCAGCATTTT. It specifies CATRYRGRNQPQHF.

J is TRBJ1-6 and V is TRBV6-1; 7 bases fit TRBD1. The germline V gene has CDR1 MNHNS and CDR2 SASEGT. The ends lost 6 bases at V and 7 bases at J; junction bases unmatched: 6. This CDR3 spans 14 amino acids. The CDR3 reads CASSTGAGNSPLHF. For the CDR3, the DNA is TGTGCCAGCAGCACAGGGGCAGGGAATTCACCCCTCCACTTT.

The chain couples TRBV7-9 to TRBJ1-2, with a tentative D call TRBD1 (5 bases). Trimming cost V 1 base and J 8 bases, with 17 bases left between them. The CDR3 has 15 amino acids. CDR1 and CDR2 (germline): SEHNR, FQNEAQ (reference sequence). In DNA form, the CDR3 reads TGTGCCAGCAGCTTAGGATCCGGGACTCAAGAGGGCTACACCTTC. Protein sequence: CASSLGSGTQEGYTF. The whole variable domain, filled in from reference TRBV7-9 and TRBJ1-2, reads DTGVSQNPRHKITKRGQNVTFRCDPISEHNRLYWYRQTLGQGPEFLTYFQNEAQLEKSRLLSDRFSAERPKGSFSTLEIQRTEQGDSAMYLCASSLGSGTQEGYTFGSGTRLTVV.

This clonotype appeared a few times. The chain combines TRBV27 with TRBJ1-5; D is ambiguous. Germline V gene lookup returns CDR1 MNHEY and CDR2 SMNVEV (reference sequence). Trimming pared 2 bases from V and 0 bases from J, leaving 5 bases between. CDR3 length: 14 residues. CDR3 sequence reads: CASSLEYSNQPQHF. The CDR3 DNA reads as TGTGCCAGCAGTTTAGAATATAGCAATCAGCCCCAGCATTTT.

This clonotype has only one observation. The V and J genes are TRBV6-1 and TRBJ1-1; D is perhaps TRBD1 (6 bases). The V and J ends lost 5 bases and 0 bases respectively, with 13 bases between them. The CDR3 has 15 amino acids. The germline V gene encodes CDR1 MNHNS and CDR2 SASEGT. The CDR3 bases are TGTGCCAGCAGTCCAGGGACACCAATGAACACTGAAGCTTTCTTT. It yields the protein CASSPGTPMNTEAFF.

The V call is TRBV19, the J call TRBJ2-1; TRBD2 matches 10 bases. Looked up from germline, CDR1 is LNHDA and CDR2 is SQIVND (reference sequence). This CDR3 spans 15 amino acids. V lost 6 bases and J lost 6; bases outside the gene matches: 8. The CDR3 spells CASRPVAGGGNEQFF. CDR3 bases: TGTGCCAGTAGACCTGTAGCGGGAGGAGGCAATGAGCAGTTCTTC. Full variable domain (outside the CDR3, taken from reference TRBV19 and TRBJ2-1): DGGITQSPKYLFRKEGQNVTLSCEQNLNHDAMYWYRQDPGQGLRLIYYSQIVNDFQKGDIAEGYSVSREKKESFPLTVTSAQKNPTAFYLCASRPVAGGGNEQFFGPGTRLTVL.

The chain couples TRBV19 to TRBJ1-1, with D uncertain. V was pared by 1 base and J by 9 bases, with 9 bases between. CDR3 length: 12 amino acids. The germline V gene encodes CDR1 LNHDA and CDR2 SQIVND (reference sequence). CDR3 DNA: TGTGCCAGTAGTATAGCGGGGAAAAAAGCTTTCTTT. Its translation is CASSIAGKKAFF.

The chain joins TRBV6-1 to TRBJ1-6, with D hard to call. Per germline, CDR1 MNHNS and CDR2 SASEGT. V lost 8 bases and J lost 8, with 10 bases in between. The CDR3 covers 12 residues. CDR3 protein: CASSRPHSPLHF. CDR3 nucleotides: TGTGCCAGCTCCAGGCCACATTCACCCCTCCACTTT.

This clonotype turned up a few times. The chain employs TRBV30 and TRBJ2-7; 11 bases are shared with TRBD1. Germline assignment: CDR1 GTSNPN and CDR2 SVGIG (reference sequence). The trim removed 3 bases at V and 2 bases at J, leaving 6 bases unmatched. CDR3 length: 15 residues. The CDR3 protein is CAWSPAGQGAYEQYF. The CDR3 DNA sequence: TGTGCCTGGAGCCCCGCGGGACAGGGGGCCTACGAGCAGTACTTC.

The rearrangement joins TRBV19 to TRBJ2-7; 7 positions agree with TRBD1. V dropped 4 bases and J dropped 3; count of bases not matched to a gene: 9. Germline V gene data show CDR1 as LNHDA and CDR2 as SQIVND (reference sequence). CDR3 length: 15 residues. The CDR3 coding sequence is TGTGCCAGTAGTAGGTCCGGGACAGCTTTCTACGAGCAGTACTTC. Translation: CASSRSGTAFYEQYF.